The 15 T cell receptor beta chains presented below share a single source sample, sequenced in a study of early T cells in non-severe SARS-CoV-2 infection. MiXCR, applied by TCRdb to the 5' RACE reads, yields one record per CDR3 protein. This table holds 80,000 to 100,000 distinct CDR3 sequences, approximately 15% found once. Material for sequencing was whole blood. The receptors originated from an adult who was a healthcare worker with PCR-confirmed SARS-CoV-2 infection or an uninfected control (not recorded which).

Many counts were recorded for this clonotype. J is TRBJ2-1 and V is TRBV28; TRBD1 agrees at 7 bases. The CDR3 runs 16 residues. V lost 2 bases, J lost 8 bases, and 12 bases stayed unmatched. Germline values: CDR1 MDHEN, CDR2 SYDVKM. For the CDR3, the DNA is TGTGCCAGCAGTTTAGCCGGACAGGTCCGACGTGATGAGCAGTTCTTC. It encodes CASSLAGQVRRDEQFF. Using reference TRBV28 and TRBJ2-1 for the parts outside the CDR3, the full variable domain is DVKVTQSSRYLVKRTGEKVFLECVQDMDHENMFWYRQDPGLGLRLIYFSYDVKMKEKGDIPEGYSVSREKKERFSLILESASTNQTSMYLCASSLAGQVRRDEQFFGPGTRLTVL.

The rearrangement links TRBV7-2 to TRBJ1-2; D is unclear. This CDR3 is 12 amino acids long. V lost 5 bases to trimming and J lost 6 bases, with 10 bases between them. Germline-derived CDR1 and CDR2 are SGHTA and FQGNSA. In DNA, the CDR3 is TGTGCCAGCAGCGAAGTTATTGATGGCTACACCTTC. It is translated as CASSEVIDGYTF.

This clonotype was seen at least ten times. CDR3 in DNA: TGTGCCAGCAGCTTGTGGACGGGGGCGAAAGAGCAGTACTTC. Its protein is CASSLWTGAKEQYF. The J gene is TRBJ2-7, the V gene TRBV5-5; D is perhaps TRBD1 or TRBD2 (6 bases each). V was pared by 1 base and J by 7 bases, with 15 bases between. From germline, CDR1 is SGHKS and CDR2 YYEKEE (reference sequence). This CDR3 has 14 amino acids.

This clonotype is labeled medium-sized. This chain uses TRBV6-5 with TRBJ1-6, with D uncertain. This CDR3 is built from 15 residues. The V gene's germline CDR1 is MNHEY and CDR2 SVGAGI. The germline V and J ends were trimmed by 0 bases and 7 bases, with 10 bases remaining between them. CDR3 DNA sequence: TGTGCCAGCAGTTACTCGGAGGGTCAGAATTCACCCCTCCACTTT. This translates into CASSYSEGQNSPLHF.

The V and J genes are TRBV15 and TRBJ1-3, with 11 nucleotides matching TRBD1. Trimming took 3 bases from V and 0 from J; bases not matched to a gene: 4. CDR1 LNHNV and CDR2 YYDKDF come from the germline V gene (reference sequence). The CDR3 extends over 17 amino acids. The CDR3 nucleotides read TGTGCCACCAGCAGGGACAGGGGGCCCTACTCTGGAAACACCATATATTTT. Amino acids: CATSRDRGPYSGNTIYF.

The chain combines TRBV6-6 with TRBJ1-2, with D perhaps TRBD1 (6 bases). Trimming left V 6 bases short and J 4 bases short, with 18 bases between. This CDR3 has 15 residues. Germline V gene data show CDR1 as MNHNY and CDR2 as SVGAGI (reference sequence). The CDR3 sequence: CASSFDLGGLYGYTF. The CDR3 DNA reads TGTGCCAGCAGCTTCGATTTGGGGGGGCTCTATGGCTACACCTTC.

CDR3 loop: CASSPIRQDSEQFF. The CDR3 DNA reads as TGTGCCAGCTCACCAATCCGACAGGACAGTGAGCAGTTCTTC. V and J are TRBV18 and TRBJ2-1; a weak D match, TRBD1 (6 bases). The CDR3 is made up of 14 amino acids. Per germline, CDR1 KGHSH and CDR2 LQKENI. V shed 2 bases and J shed 9 bases, with 14 bases lying between them.

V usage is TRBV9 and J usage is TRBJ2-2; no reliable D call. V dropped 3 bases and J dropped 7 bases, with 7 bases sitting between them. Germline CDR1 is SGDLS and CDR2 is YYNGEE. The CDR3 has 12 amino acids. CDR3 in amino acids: CASSEGHGELFF. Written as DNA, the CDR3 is TGTGCCAGCAGCGAGGGTCACGGGGAGCTGTTTTTT.

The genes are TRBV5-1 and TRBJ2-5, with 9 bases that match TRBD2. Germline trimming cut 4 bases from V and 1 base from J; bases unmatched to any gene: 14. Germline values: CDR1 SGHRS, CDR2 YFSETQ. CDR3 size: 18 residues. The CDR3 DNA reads TGCGCCAGCAGCCCCGGGACTAGCTCCGCGGTCATCCAAGAGACCCAGTACTTC. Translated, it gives CASSPGTSSAVIQETQYF.

The DNA for the CDR3 is TGTGCCAGCCGATCCCAACGCGGGGGGGGCACAGATACGCAGTATTTT. Protein product: CASRSQRGGGTDTQYF. The chain combines TRBV6-5 with TRBJ2-3, with 9 bases identical to TRBD2. After removal of 8 bases from V and 1 base from J, the junction contained 10 bases not matched to a gene. The germline CDR1 and CDR2 sequences are MNHEY and SVGAGI. The CDR3 length is 16 residues.

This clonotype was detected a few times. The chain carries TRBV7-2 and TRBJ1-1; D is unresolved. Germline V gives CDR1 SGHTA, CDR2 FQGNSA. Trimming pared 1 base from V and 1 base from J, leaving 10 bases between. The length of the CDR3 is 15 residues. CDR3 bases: TGTGCCAGCAGCTTAGTGCCTCAACAGAACACTGAAGCTTTCTTT. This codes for CASSLVPQQNTEAFF.

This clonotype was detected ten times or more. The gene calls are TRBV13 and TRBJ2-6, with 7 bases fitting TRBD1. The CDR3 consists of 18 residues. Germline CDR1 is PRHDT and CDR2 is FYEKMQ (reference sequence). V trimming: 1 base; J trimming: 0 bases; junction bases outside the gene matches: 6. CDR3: CASSLVVDRVSGANVLTF. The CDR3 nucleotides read TGTGCCAGCAGCTTAGTCGTAGACAGGGTCTCTGGGGCCAACGTCCTGACTTTC.

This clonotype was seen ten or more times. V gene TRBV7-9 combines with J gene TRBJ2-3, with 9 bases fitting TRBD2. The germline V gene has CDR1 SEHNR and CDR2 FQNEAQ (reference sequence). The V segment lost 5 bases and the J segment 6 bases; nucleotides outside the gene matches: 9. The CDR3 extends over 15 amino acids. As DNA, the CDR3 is TGTGCCAGCAGCCGGAGCGGGGGGCCCCTGGATACGCAGTATTTT. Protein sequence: CASSRSGGPLDTQYF.

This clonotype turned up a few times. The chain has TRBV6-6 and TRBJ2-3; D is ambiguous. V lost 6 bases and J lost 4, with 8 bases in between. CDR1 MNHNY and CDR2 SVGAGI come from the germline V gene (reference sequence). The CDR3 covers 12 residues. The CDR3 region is CASSRIADTQYF. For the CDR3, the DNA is TGTGCCAGCAGCCGAATTGCAGATACGCAGTATTTT.

In nucleotides, the CDR3 is TGTGCCAGCAGCTTAGTAGCGGGGGCAAATACGCAGTATTTT. Its translation is CASSLVAGANTQYF. The chain has TRBV11-3 and TRBJ2-3; TRBD2 aligns across 9 bases. The CDR3 is 14 amino acids. CDR1 SGHNT and CDR2 YENEEA come from the germline V gene. V trimming: 1 base; J trimming: 7 bases; junction bases outside the gene matches: 3. Supplemented by reference TRBV11-3 and TRBJ2-3, the full variable domain reads EAGVVQSPRYKIIEKKQPVAFWCNPISGHNTLYWYLQNLGQGPELLIRYENEEAVDDSQLPKDRFSAERLKGVDSTLKIQPAELGDSAVYLCASSLVAGANTQYFGPGTRLTVL.